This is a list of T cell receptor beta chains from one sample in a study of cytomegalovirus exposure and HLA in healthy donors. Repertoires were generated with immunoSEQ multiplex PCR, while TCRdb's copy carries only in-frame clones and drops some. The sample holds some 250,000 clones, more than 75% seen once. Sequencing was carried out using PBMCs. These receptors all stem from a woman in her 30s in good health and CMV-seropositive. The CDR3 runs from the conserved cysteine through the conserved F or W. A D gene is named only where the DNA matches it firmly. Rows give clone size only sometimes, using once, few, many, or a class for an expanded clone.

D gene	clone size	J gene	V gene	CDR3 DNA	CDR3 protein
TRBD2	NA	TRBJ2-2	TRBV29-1	TGCAGCGTTGAAGATCCTAGCGGGAGTGGGTACACCGGGGAGCTGTTTTTT	CSVEDPSGSGYTGELFF
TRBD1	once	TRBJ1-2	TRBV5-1	TGCGCCAGCAGCTCACAACAGGGGGACTATGGCTACACCTTC	CASSSQQGDYGYTF
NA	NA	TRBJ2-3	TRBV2	TGTGCCGGGGAAGAGGGGAGGTCAGATACGCAGTATTTT	CAGEEGRSDTQYF
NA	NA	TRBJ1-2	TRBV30	TGTGCCTGGAGTGACAAGGGCTACACCTTC	CAWSDKGYTF
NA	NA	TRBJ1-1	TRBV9	TGTGCCAGCAGCACCACACCGGGGAACACTGAAGCTTTCTTT	CASSTTPGNTEAFF
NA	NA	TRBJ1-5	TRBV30	TGTGCCTGGAGTGGTGGGGGGAGCAATCAGCCCCAGCATTTT	CAWSGGGSNQPQHF
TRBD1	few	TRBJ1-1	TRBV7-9	TGTGCCAGCAGCTTGGGACAGGGAACTGAAGCTTTCTTT	CASSLGQGTEAFF
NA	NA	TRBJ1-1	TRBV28	TGTGCCAGCAGTTTCAAATGGGGGGGCACTGAAGCTTTCTTT	CASSFKWGGTEAFF
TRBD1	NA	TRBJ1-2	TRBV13	TGTGCCAGCAGCTCATGGGGACAGGCTAAGTATGGCTACACCTTC	CASSSWGQAKYGYTF
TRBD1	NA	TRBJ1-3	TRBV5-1	TGCGCCAGCAGCGACGGGACAGGGAACACCATATATTTT	CASSDGTGNTIYF
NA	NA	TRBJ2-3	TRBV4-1	TGCGCCAGCAGCCCTCTAGGATTGGGTACGCAGTATTTT	CASSPLGLGTQYF
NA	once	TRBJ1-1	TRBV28	TGTGCCAGCCACAACGGGGGCACTGAAGCTTTCTTT	CASHNGGTEAFF
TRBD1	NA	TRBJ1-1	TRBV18	TGTGCCAGCTCACTCGGGACAGTCGGAACTGAAGCTTTCTTT	CASSLGTVGTEAFF
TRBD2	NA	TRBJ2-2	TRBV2	TGTGCCAGCAGCCTACTAGCGGGAGGGACCGGGGAGCTGTTTTTT	CASSLLAGGTGELFF
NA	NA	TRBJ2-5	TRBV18	TGTGCCAGCTCACCATGGGAGGCGGGACGAGAGACCCAGTACTTC	CASSPWEAGRETQYF
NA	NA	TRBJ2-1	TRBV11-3	TGTGCCAGCAGCAAACTCCGGGACTCCAATGAGCAGTTCTTC	CASSKLRDSNEQFF
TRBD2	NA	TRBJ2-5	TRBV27	TGTGCCAGCAGTCGAGCGGGAGGGCCCCAAGAGACCCAGTACTTC	CASSRAGGPQETQYF
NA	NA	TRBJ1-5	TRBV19	TGTGCCAGTAGTATCACAACCGGGACTCGGGCGCCCCAGCATTTT	CASSITTGTRAPQHF
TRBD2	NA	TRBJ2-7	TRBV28	TGTGCCAGCACCCCCGGACTAGCGGGAGCCAACGAGCAGTACTTC	CASTPGLAGANEQYF
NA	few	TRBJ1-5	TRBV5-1	TGCGCCAGCAGCTTCGGGGGGGATAATCAGCCCCAGCATTTT	CASSFGGDNQPQHF
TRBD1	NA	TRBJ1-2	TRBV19	TGTGCCAGTAGTATTGAGGACAGGGGGAATGGCTACACCTTC	CASSIEDRGNGYTF
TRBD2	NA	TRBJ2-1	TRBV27	TGTGCTGCGGGAGGGTGGGGCAATGAGCAGTTCTTC	CAAGGWGNEQFF
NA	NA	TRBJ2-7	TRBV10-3	TGTGCCATCAGTGAGTTCGGCTACGAGCAGTACTTC	CAISEFGYEQYF
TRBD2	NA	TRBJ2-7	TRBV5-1	TGCGCCAGCAGCCCCAGTGGAGGGAGGGCCTACGAGCAGTACTTC	CASSPSGGRAYEQYF
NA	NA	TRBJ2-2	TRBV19	TGTGCCAGTAGTATACTTCACAGTCTCGGGGAGCTGTTTTTT	CASSILHSLGELFF
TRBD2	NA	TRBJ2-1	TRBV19	TGTGCCAGTAGTATCGGGACTAGCGGGAGCAGAAGTGAGCAGTTCTTC	CASSIGTSGSRSEQFF
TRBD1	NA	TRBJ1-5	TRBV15	TGTGCCACCAGCAGAGGACAGGGACAGCCCCAGCATTTT	CATSRGQGQPQHF
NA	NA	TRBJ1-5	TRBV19	TGTGCCAGTAGTATCGAATCGGACACAGATCAGCCCCAGCATTTT	CASSIESDTDQPQHF
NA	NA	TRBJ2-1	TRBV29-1	TGCAGCGTTCATCGACAGAGCTACAATGAGCAGTTCTTC	CSVHRQSYNEQFF
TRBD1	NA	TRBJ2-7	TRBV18	TGTGCCAGCTCGCAAGACAGGGGTACCTACGAGCAGTACTTC	CASSQDRGTYEQYF
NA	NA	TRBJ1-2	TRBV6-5	TGTGCCAGCAGTTACACCAGGGTGGGCTATGGCTACACCTTC	CASSYTRVGYGYTF
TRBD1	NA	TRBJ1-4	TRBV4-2	TGTGCCAGCAGCCAAGATTTTGGGACAGGGGGTGAAAAACTGTTTTTT	CASSQDFGTGGEKLFF
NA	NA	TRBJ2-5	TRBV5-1	TGCGCCAGCAGCTTGGTTGGGGGCGAAGAGACCCAGTACTTC	CASSLVGGEETQYF
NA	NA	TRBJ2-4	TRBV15	TGTGCCACCAGCAGACCGGGACTAGGGACAGACATTCAGTACTTC	CATSRPGLGTDIQYF
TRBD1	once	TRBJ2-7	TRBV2	TGTGCCAGCAGTGGACAGGGGGCTTTTCACGAGCAGTACTTC	CASSGQGAFHEQYF
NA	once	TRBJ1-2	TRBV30	TGTGCCTGGAGTGAGGGACTCTTGTATGGCTACACCTTC	CAWSEGLLYGYTF
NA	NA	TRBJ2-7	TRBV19	TGTGCCAGTAGTCCTCCCCCCCCAGGGAGGTTCTACGAGCAGTACTTC	CASSPPPPGRFYEQYF
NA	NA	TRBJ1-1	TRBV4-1	TGCGCCAGCAGCCAAGGGGGCCTGAACACTGAAGCTTTCTTT	CASSQGGLNTEAFF
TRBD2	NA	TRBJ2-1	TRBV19	TGTGCCAGTAGCGTAGCGGGAGCCTACAATGAGCAGTTCTTC	CASSVAGAYNEQFF
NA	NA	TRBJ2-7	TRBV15	TGTGCCACCAGCAGTGTTAGCGGTACCTACGAGCAGTACTTC	CATSSVSGTYEQYF
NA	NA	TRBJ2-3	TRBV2	TGTGCCAGCAGATCCCTACCAGGTAGAACAGATACGCAGTATTTT	CASRSLPGRTDTQYF
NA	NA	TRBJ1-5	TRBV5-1	TGCGCCAGCAGCGTTTATAGCAATCAGCCCCAGCATTTT	CASSVYSNQPQHF